This TCR beta chain was identified during a study of blood T cell repertoires in COVID-19. The CDR3 sequence is 16 residues long. CDR1 and CDR2 from the germline V gene are SNHLY and FYNNEI. V was clipped by 7 bases and J by 6 bases, with 19 bases between them. TCRdb keeps only in-frame clones here, not all; method: immunoSEQ multiplex PCR. The table shows a few hundred thousand clones, with about 79% occurring only once. This clone was seen a few times. The chain uses TRBV2 and TRBJ1-6, with a weak D call TRBD1 (6 bases). The sample consisted of PBMCs or T cells enriched from blood (not recorded which). The clonotype originates from a woman aged 40 to 50 with acute COVID-19. CDR3: CASTSLAQGSNSPLHF. CDR3 DNA: TGTGCCAGCACGTCGTTGGCCCAGGGGTCTAATTCACCCCTCCACTTT.